These T cell receptor beta chains were read from a single sample in a study of T cell responses to AZD1222 COVID-19 vaccine. The table came from immunoSEQ multiplex PCR; TCRdb's copy has only in-frame clones and leaves some out. Of tens of thousands of clones listed, about nine tenths were seen once; the top ten hold over 25%. Specimen: peripheral blood, collected 28 days after the second AZD1222 dose. The receptors were sampled from an adult who received the AZD1222 COVID-19 vaccine. CDR3s include the opening cysteine and the closing phenylalanine or tryptophan. A D gene is named only where the DNA matches it firmly. Clone size is not always given. Where it is, it says once, few, many or a class for expanded clones.

CDR3 | DNA | D | J | size | V
CASGNRDGQPQHF | TGTGCCAGCGGGAACAGGGACGGTCAGCCCCAGCATTTT | - | TRBJ1-5 | - | TRBV19
CASSFIGSGNTIYF | TGTGCCAGCAGCTTTATTGGCTCTGGAAACACCATATATTTT | - | TRBJ1-3 | - | TRBV5-6
CASSLGGGTKTEAFF | TGTGCCAGCAGCCTGGGGGGAGGGACAAAAACTGAAGCTTTCTTT | - | TRBJ1-1 | few | TRBV3-1/TRBV3-2
CASSAWTGMNEKLFF | TGTGCCAGCAGTGCCTGGACAGGGATGAATGAAAAACTGTTTTTT | TRBD1 | TRBJ1-4 | - | TRBV2
CASSIRGNQPQHF | TGTGCCAGCAGCATCAGGGGGAATCAGCCCCAGCATTTT | TRBD1 | TRBJ1-5 | - | TRBV3-1/TRBV3-2
CASSSRTAATEAFF | TGTGCCAGCAGTTCCCGGACCGCCGCCACTGAAGCTTTCTTT | - | TRBJ1-1 | once | TRBV27
CASTAKGEGSYEQYF | TGTGCCAGCACCGCGAAGGGGGAGGGGTCCTACGAGCAGTACTTC | - | TRBJ2-7 | - | TRBV6-5
CASSFSGTGGGNVLTF | TGCGCCAGCAGCTTTTCCGGGACAGGGGGCGGCAACGTCCTGACTTTC | TRBD1 | TRBJ2-6 | - | TRBV5-1
CASSSLGGSGETQYF | TGTGCCAGCAGCTCTCTCGGGGGGAGCGGGGAGACCCAGTACTTC | TRBD2 | TRBJ2-5 | - | TRBV7-2
CASSPTEQDMNTEAFF | TGCGCCAGCAGCCCGACCGAGCAGGACATGAACACTGAAGCTTTCTTT | - | TRBJ1-1 | - | TRBV5-1
CASSEPRGQGPQPQHF | TGTGCCAGCAGTGAGCCTCGGGGACAGGGTCCTCAGCCCCAGCATTTT | TRBD1 | TRBJ1-5 | - | TRBV6-1
CASSLIQTGTNEQYF | TGTGCCAGCAGCTTAATCCAGACAGGGACGAACGAGCAGTACTTC | TRBD1 | TRBJ2-7 | few | TRBV11-3
CASRATRVNTEAFF | TGTGCCAGCAGGGCGACAAGGGTGAACACTGAAGCTTTCTTT | - | TRBJ1-1 | few | TRBV11-1
CASSTGWDTQYF | TGTGCCAGCAGCACCGGGTGGGATACGCAGTATTTT | - | TRBJ2-3 | - | TRBV9
CASSIRTSGVYNEQFF | TGTGCCAGCAGCATTCGGACTAGCGGCGTATACAATGAGCAGTTCTTC | TRBD2 | TRBJ2-1 | - | TRBV7-9
CASSLVVGQDSGNTIYF | TGTGCCAGCAGCTTAGTAGTCGGTCAAGACTCTGGAAACACCATATATTTT | - | TRBJ1-3 | - | TRBV11-2
CASSRQSQETQYF | TGTGCCAGCAGCCGACAGAGCCAAGAGACCCAGTACTTC | - | TRBJ2-5 | - | TRBV5-5
CASSLASTAQGYTF | TGTGCCAGCAGCTTAGCGTCAACGGCCCAAGGCTACACCTTC | - | TRBJ1-2 | - | TRBV7-9
CASSHRFQETQYF | TGTGCCAGCAGCCACAGGTTTCAAGAGACCCAGTACTTC | - | TRBJ2-5 | - | TRBV6-5
CASSSQTVNTEAFF | TGTGCCAGCAGCTCCCAAACAGTGAACACTGAAGCTTTCTTT | - | TRBJ1-1 | - | TRBV11-2
CASTGRTNEKLFF | TGTGCCAGCACGGGACGGACTAATGAAAAACTGTTTTTT | - | TRBJ1-4 | - | TRBV11-3
CSASDVSYNSPLHF | TGCAGTGCTAGTGACGTCTCCTATAATTCACCCCTCCACTTT | - | TRBJ1-6 | - | TRBV20-1
CSVAAAMGTDTQYF | TGCAGCGTTGCTGCAGCCATGGGCACAGATACGCAGTATTTT | - | TRBJ2-3 | - | TRBV29-1
CASSKGHSTSYEQYF | TGTGCCAGTAGTAAGGGACACTCGACCTCCTACGAGCAGTACTTC | - | TRBJ2-7 | - | TRBV19
CASSIWRDQETQYF | TGTGCCAGTAGTATATGGCGGGACCAAGAGACCCAGTACTTC | - | TRBJ2-5 | - | TRBV19
CASSLTGQGGNTEAFF | TGCGCCAGCAGCTTGACAGGACAGGGGGGAAACACTGAAGCTTTCTTT | TRBD1 | TRBJ1-1 | - | TRBV5-1
CASSQGSSSGRFDEQFF | TGTGCCAGCAGCCAAGGGTCGTCTAGCGGGAGATTTGATGAGCAGTTCTTC | TRBD2 | TRBJ2-1 | - | TRBV3-1/TRBV3-2
CASTPVRGREDYGYTF | TGTGCCAGCACCCCGGTGAGGGGCAGGGAGGACTATGGCTACACCTTC | - | TRBJ1-2 | - | TRBV28
CAINAAGQGYTF | TGTGCCATCAACGCAGCCGGGCAGGGCTACACCTTC | - | TRBJ1-2 | - | TRBV10-3
CASNPKTGANVLTF | TGTGCCAGTAACCCGAAGACTGGGGCCAACGTCCTGACTTTC | - | TRBJ2-6 | - | TRBV19
CASSIREGNYGYTF | TGTGCCAGTAGTATTCGTGAGGGTAACTATGGCTACACCTTC | - | TRBJ1-2 | - | TRBV19
CASSPGLGGRTDTQYF | TGCGCCAGCAGCCCTGGCCTTGGGGGGCGGACAGATACGCAGTATTTT | - | TRBJ2-3 | - | TRBV5-1
CASSPGKRIQETQYF | TGTGCCAGCAGCCCAGGGAAGCGGATACAAGAGACCCAGTACTTC | - | TRBJ2-5 | - | TRBV9
CASTTGAGAGELFF | TGTGCCAGCACCACAGGGGCCGGGGCCGGGGAGCTGTTTTTT | TRBD1 | TRBJ2-2 | - | TRBV7-2
CASSLSRPSSYEQYF | TGTGCCAGCAGTTTATCTCGACCGAGCTCCTACGAGCAGTACTTC | - | TRBJ2-7 | - | TRBV27
CASSLGVQNTEAFF | TGCGCCAGCAGCTTAGGGGTACAGAACACTGAAGCTTTCTTT | - | TRBJ1-1 | - | TRBV5-1
CASSVDITGELFF | TGTGCCAGCAGCGTAGATATCACCGGGGAGCTGTTTTTT | - | TRBJ2-2 | - | TRBV9
CAISDGELFF | TGTGCCATCAGTGACGGGGAGCTGTTTTTT | - | TRBJ2-2 | - | TRBV10-3
CASSWGYDYEQYF | TGTGCCAGCAGTTGGGGGTACGACTACGAGCAGTACTTC | - | TRBJ2-7 | once | TRBV12-3/TRBV12-4
CASYFPNTGELFF | TGTGCCAGTTATTTCCCCAACACCGGGGAGCTGTTTTTT | - | TRBJ2-2 | - | TRBV19
CASRRGSGTGELFF | TGTGCCAGCAGGAGGGGGAGTGGAACCGGGGAGCTGTTTTTT | - | TRBJ2-2 | - | TRBV2
CASSFGFGYGYTF | TGTGCCAGCAGTTTTGGGTTTGGCTATGGCTACACCTTC | - | TRBJ1-2 | - | TRBV28
CSVEPSGGETQYF | TGCAGCGTTGAGCCTAGCGGAGGGGAGACCCAGTACTTC | TRBD2 | TRBJ2-5 | - | TRBV29-1
CASSSGTYEQYF | TGTGCCAGCAGTTCAGGCACCTACGAGCAGTACTTC | - | TRBJ2-7 | - | TRBV28